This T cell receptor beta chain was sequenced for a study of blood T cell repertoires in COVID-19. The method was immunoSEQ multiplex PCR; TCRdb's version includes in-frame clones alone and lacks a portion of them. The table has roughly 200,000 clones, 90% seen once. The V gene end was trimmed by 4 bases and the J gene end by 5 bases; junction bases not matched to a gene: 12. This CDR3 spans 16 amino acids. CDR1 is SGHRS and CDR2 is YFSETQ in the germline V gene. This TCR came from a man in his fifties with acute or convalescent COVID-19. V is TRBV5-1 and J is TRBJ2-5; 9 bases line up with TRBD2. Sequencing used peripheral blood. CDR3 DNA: TGCGCCAGCAGCAGCACCGGGACTAGCAGGGGGGAGACCCAGTACTTC. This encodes CASSSTGTSRGETQYF. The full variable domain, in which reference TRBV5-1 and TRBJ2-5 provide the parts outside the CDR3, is KAGVTQTPRYLIKTRGQQVTLSCSPISGHRSVSWYQQTPGQGLQFLFEYFSETQRNKGNFPGRFSGRQFSNSRSEMNVSTLELGDSALYLCASSSTGTSRGETQYFGPGTRLLVL.